The T cell receptor beta chain under discussion was sequenced for a study of OX40 agonist ivuxolimab in advanced cancers. Across the study: Patients assigned to dose escalation were diagnosed with hepatocellular carcinoma, melanoma, renal cell or head and neck cancer.

The study's findings and limits: No antigen was identified for the clonally expanded peripheral T cells. Some nonresponders also had low normalized T-cell clonal expansion.

TCRdb keeps only in-frame clones here, not all; method: immunoSEQ multiplex PCR. The data show some 58,000 clones, 70% to 90% seen once. The V end lost 2 bases, the J end lost 2 bases, and 7 bases lay between the germline ends. The length of the CDR3 is 13 residues. From germline, CDR1 is KGHSH and CDR2 LQKENI. In regard to this clone: Its antigen is unknown.

This specimen was CD4+ or CD8+ T cells sorted from blood, taken in a trial of the OX40 agonist ivuxolimab. J is TRBJ2-7 and V is TRBV18; D gene ambiguous. This sequence was found in an adult with an advanced solid tumor such as melanoma, head and neck, liver or kidney cancer. CDR3 in amino acids: CASSPNQAYEQYF. In nucleotides, the CDR3 is TGTGCCAGCTCACCAAATCAGGCCTACGAGCAGTACTTC.